These T cell receptor beta chains were read from a single sample in a study of CD8 T cells in ankylosing spondylitis. Each CDR3 protein gets one entry after TCRdb re-called the 5' RACE reads with MiXCR. Here the sample spans hundreds of thousands of distinct CDR3 sequences, roughly 24% being singletons. The sample taken for sequencing was blood, either unsorted or a sorted T cell fraction (not recorded which). The receptors were sampled from a male donor with ankylosing spondylitis or in good health (not recorded which). Each CDR3 is given with its conserved first and last residue. The D gene is left open where the match is weak. Not all rows give a size; the values are once, few, many and, for expanded clones, a class.

CDR3: CASSLEKGSLQETQYF
DNA: TGTGCCAGCAGCTTAGAGAAAGGGTCGTTGCAAGAGACCCAGTACTTC
V: TRBV7-9
J: TRBJ2-5
D: NA
size: NA

CDR3: CSARTLAGDSYNEQFF
DNA: TGCAGTGCTAGAACGCTAGCGGGAGACTCCTACAATGAGCAGTTCTTC
V: TRBV20-1
J: TRBJ2-1
D: TRBD2
size: many

CDR3: CASSLSQGALEQYF
DNA: TGCGCCAGCAGCTTGTCGCAGGGGGCTCTCGAGCAGTACTTC
V: TRBV5-1
J: TRBJ2-7
D: TRBD1
size: NA

CDR3: CASSEGFRGRYEQYF
DNA: TGTGCCAGCAGTGAAGGCTTCAGAGGTCGTTACGAGCAGTACTTC
V: TRBV6-1
J: TRBJ2-7
D: NA
size: NA

CDR3: CASSGTVGVSPLHF
DNA: TGTGCCAGCAGCGGAACAGTCGGCGTTTCACCCCTCCACTTT
V: TRBV12-3/TRBV12-4
J: TRBJ1-6
D: NA
size: many

CDR3: CASSLTSYSNQPQHF
DNA: TGTGCCAGCAGCTTAACCAGCTATAGCAATCAGCCCCAGCATTTT
V: TRBV7-2
J: TRBJ1-5
D: NA
size: many

CDR3: CASSLDDSYEQYF
DNA: TGCGCCAGCAGCTTAGACGACAGCTACGAGCAGTACTTC
V: TRBV5-1
J: TRBJ2-7
D: NA
size: many

CDR3: CSVRDRGQGNEQFF
DNA: TGCAGCGTCCGCGACAGGGGGCAGGGCAATGAGCAGTTCTTC
V: TRBV29-1
J: TRBJ2-1
D: TRBD1
size: few

CDR3: CASSGYSGNTIYF
DNA: TGTGCCAGCAGTGGGTACTCTGGAAACACCATATATTTT
V: TRBV6-1
J: TRBJ1-3
D: NA
size: many

CDR3: CSVDLGPGANVLTF
DNA: TGCAGCGTTGATCTGGGGCCTGGGGCCAACGTCCTGACTTTC
V: TRBV29-1
J: TRBJ2-6
D: NA
size: NA

CDR3: CAISAQGYGYTF
DNA: TGTGCCATCAGTGCACAGGGTTATGGCTACACCTTC
V: TRBV10-3
J: TRBJ1-2
D: NA
size: few

CDR3: CSVEGTKNIQYF
DNA: TGCAGCGTTGAGGGCACCAAAAACATTCAGTACTTC
V: TRBV29-1
J: TRBJ2-4
D: NA
size: many

CDR3: CASSLTTGAYEQYF
DNA: TGTGCCAGCAGCCTGACGACAGGGGCCTACGAGCAGTACTTC
V: TRBV5-5
J: TRBJ2-7
D: TRBD1
size: few

CDR3: CASRPVGSGVYNEQFF
DNA: TGTGCCAGCAGACCCGTAGGCAGCGGGGTTTACAATGAGCAGTTCTTC
V: TRBV7-2
J: TRBJ2-1
D: TRBD2
size: many

CDR3: CSARDQTSGRGSYNEQFF
DNA: TGCAGTGCTAGAGATCAAACTAGCGGGAGGGGGTCCTACAATGAGCAGTTCTTC
V: TRBV20-1
J: TRBJ2-1
D: TRBD2
size: few

CDR3: CSASTLGAGEKLFF
DNA: TGCAGTGCCTCGACCTTGGGGGCGGGCGAAAAACTGTTTTTT
V: TRBV20-1
J: TRBJ1-4
D: NA
size: many

CDR3: CASSQPTSGDYNEQFF
DNA: TGTGCCAGCAGCCAACCTACTAGCGGAGATTACAATGAGCAGTTCTTC
V: TRBV14
J: TRBJ2-1
D: TRBD2
size: many

CDR3: CAISGTGTSGSQQYF
DNA: TGTGCCATCAGTGGAACCGGGACTAGCGGATCTCAGCAGTACTTC
V: TRBV10-3
J: TRBJ2-7
D: TRBD2
size: NA

CDR3: CSIPGGGELFF
DNA: TGCAGTATACCGGGGGGCGGGGAGCTGTTTTTT
V: TRBV20-1
J: TRBJ2-2
D: TRBD2
size: few

CDR3: CASSPDGAANTGELFF
DNA: TGTGCCAGCTCACCCGACGGGGCGGCGAACACCGGGGAGCTGTTTTTT
V: TRBV18
J: TRBJ2-2
D: NA
size: few

CDR3: CATSDLGLAGETQYF
DNA: TGTGCCACCAGTGATTTGGGGCTAGCGGGAGAGACCCAGTACTTC
V: TRBV24-1
J: TRBJ2-5
D: TRBD2
size: NA

CDR3: CATLMVGGSEAFF
DNA: TGTGCCACCCTAATGGTAGGGGGAAGTGAAGCTTTCTTT
V: TRBV6-1
J: TRBJ1-1
D: NA
size: NA

CDR3: CASSASAGGELFF
DNA: TGTGCCAGCAGTGCTAGCGCGGGCGGGGAGCTGTTTTTT
V: TRBV2
J: TRBJ2-2
D: NA
size: many

CDR3: CAISTGTGEQYF
DNA: TGTGCCATCAGCACAGGGACTGGCGAGCAGTACTTC
V: TRBV10-3
J: TRBJ2-7
D: NA
size: many

CDR3: CASSLQGGQYF
DNA: TGTGCCAGCAGCTTGCAGGGCGGGCAGTATTTT
V: TRBV28
J: TRBJ2-3
D: NA
size: few

CDR3: CSGSLQGSNQPQHF
DNA: TGCAGTGGATCACTCCAGGGAAGCAATCAGCCCCAGCATTTT
V: TRBV20-1
J: TRBJ1-5
D: NA
size: NA

CDR3: CASSQAQLANTDTQYF
DNA: TGTGCCAGCAGCCAAGCTCAACTAGCGAACACAGATACGCAGTATTTT
V: TRBV3-1
J: TRBJ2-3
D: TRBD2
size: many

CDR3: CASSLTTGELFF
DNA: TGTGCCAGCAGCTTAACCACCGGGGAGCTGTTTTTT
V: TRBV7-3
J: TRBJ2-2
D: NA
size: many

CDR3: CSAFTGADTQYF
DNA: TGCAGTGCTTTTACAGGGGCGGATACGCAGTATTTT
V: TRBV20-1
J: TRBJ2-3
D: TRBD1
size: NA

CDR3: CASSQGGQRDRYEQYF
DNA: TGTGCCAGCAGCCAAGGGGGCCAGCGGGACCGCTACGAGCAGTACTTC
V: TRBV4-2
J: TRBJ2-7
D: TRBD2
size: once

CDR3: CAISELGQVYF
DNA: TGTGCCATCAGTGAGTTGGGACAGGTGTACTTC
V: TRBV10-3
J: TRBJ2-7
D: TRBD1
size: NA

CDR3: CATSVLGSGNEQFF
DNA: TGTGCCACCAGCGTTCTGGGGAGCGGCAATGAGCAGTTCTTC
V: TRBV15
J: TRBJ2-1
D: NA
size: many

CDR3: CASGTVGYGYTF
DNA: TGCGCCAGCGGGACAGTAGGCTATGGCTACACCTTC
V: TRBV5-1
J: TRBJ1-2
D: TRBD1
size: many

CDR3: CASPRELWGLNEQFF
DNA: TGTGCCAGCCCAAGAGAATTATGGGGGCTCAATGAGCAGTTCTTC
V: TRBV6-1
J: TRBJ2-1
D: NA
size: NA

CDR3: CASSPLDRGTDTQYF
DNA: TGTGCCAGCTCACCCTTGGACAGGGGCACAGATACGCAGTATTTT
V: TRBV18
J: TRBJ2-3
D: TRBD1
size: many

CDR3: CAISESTPGVSIGQPQHF
DNA: TGTGCCATCAGTGAGTCAACCCCGGGAGTCTCTATCGGGCAGCCCCAGCATTTT
V: TRBV10-3
J: TRBJ1-5
D: NA
size: many

CDR3: CASSVRDRASYEQYF
DNA: TGTGCCAGCAGTGTCCGGGACAGGGCCTCCTACGAGCAGTACTTC
V: TRBV6-1
J: TRBJ2-7
D: TRBD1
size: NA

CDR3: CASSYIDREGRLYF
DNA: TGTGCCAGCAGTTACATCGACAGGGAGGGCCGCCTTTACTTC
V: TRBV6-5
J: TRBJ2-7
D: NA
size: NA

CDR3: CATSAPGLAGGPSYNEQFF
DNA: TGTGCCACCAGTGCCCCAGGGCTAGCGGGAGGGCCCTCCTACAATGAGCAGTTCTTC
V: TRBV24-1
J: TRBJ2-1
D: TRBD2
size: many

CDR3: CASSYIGGAQYF
DNA: TGTGCCAGCAGTTACATAGGGGGTGCGCAGTATTTT
V: TRBV6-2/TRBV6-3
J: TRBJ2-3
D: NA
size: once

CDR3: CASSLGTEAFF
DNA: TGTGCCAGCAGTTTAGGGACTGAAGCTTTCTTT
V: TRBV12-3/TRBV12-4
J: TRBJ1-1
D: NA
size: many

CDR3: CSAAHRTGGTDTQYF
DNA: TGCAGTGCCGCCCATCGGACAGGCGGCACAGATACGCAGTATTTT
V: TRBV20-1
J: TRBJ2-3
D: TRBD1
size: NA

CDR3: CAWRNLGRQRPEAFF
DNA: TGTGCCTGGAGGAACTTGGGACGCCAGAGACCTGAAGCTTTCTTT
V: TRBV30
J: TRBJ1-1
D: NA
size: many

CDR3: CASSAGGLAGRSTYEQYF
DNA: TGCGCCAGCAGCGCAGGGGGACTAGCGGGCCGGTCAACCTACGAGCAGTACTTC
V: TRBV5-1
J: TRBJ2-7
D: TRBD2
size: many

CDR3: CASSLNTGGSREKLFF
DNA: TGCGCCAGCAGCTTAAATACAGGGGGCTCTCGAGAAAAACTGTTTTTT
V: TRBV5-1
J: TRBJ1-4
D: TRBD1
size: many

CDR3: CASSVYSGSSGEQYF
DNA: TGTGCCAGCAGTGTTTATAGCGGGAGCTCAGGGGAGCAGTACTTC
V: TRBV25-1
J: TRBJ2-7
D: TRBD2
size: many

CDR3: CASSLRGHGYTF
DNA: TGTGCCAGCAGCTTACGTGGGCATGGCTACACCTTC
V: TRBV7-9
J: TRBJ1-2
D: NA
size: few

CDR3: CATSRANRATGELFF
DNA: TGTGCCACCAGCAGAGCGAACAGGGCCACCGGGGAGCTGTTTTTT
V: TRBV15
J: TRBJ2-2
D: NA
size: NA

CDR3: CATSDQDSRRFF
DNA: TGTGCCACCAGTGACCAAGATTCGCGGCGGTTCTTC
V: TRBV24-1
J: TRBJ2-1
D: NA
size: NA

CDR3: CASSAPQGIDGYTF
DNA: TGTGCCAGCAGTGCCCCCCAAGGCATCGACGGCTACACCTTC
V: TRBV4-2
J: TRBJ1-2
D: NA
size: many

CDR3: CASTLGAREFGTQYF
DNA: TGTGCCAGCACTCTAGGGGCCAGGGAGTTTGGTACGCAGTATTTT
V: TRBV6-1
J: TRBJ2-3
D: NA
size: many

CDR3: CASSLLPAGGGDEQFF
DNA: TGTGCCAGCAGCTTACTCCCTGCGGGAGGGGGCGATGAGCAGTTCTTC
V: TRBV7-9
J: TRBJ2-1
D: TRBD2
size: many

CDR3: CSVEASGRNQETQYF
DNA: TGCAGCGTTGAGGCTAGCGGGAGGAACCAAGAGACCCAGTACTTC
V: TRBV29-1
J: TRBJ2-5
D: TRBD2
size: NA

CDR3: CASSIRDRAYNEQFF
DNA: TGCGCCAGCAGCATCCGGGACAGGGCATACAATGAGCAGTTCTTC
V: TRBV5-1
J: TRBJ2-1
D: TRBD1
size: many

CDR3: CASSFISGDRGNEQYF
DNA: TGCGCCAGCAGCTTCATTAGTGGAGACAGGGGCAACGAGCAGTACTTC
V: TRBV5-1
J: TRBJ2-7
D: TRBD1
size: NA

CDR3: CASSSRAGETQYF
DNA: TGTGCCAGCAGCTCCCGGGCCGGAGAGACCCAGTACTTC
V: TRBV9
J: TRBJ2-5
D: NA
size: NA

CDR3: CASSQTTRNTGELFF
DNA: TGTGCCAGCAGTCAAACGACTAGGAACACCGGGGAGCTGTTTTTT
V: TRBV27
J: TRBJ2-2
D: NA
size: many